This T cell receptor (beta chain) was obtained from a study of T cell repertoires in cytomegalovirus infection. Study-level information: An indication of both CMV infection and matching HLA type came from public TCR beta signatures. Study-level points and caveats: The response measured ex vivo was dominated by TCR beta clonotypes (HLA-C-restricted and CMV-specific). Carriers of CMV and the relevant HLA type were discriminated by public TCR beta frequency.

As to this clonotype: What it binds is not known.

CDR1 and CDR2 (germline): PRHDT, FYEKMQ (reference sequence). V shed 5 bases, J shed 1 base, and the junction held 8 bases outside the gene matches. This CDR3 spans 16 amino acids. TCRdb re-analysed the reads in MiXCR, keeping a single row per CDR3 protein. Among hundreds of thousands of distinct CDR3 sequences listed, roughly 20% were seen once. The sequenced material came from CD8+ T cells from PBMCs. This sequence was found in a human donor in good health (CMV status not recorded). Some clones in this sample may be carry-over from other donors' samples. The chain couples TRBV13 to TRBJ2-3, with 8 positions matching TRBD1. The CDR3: CASSQGAHGRTDTQYF. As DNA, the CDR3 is TGTGCCAGCAGCCAGGGGGCTCACGGGCGCACAGATACGCAGTATTTT.